This T cell receptor beta chain comes out of a study of T-cell memory formation after mild COVID-19. A few counts support this clonotype. Its specificity is not known. It was 5'RACE with constant-segment primers that produced the TCR alpha and TCR beta cDNA libraries, which carried sample barcodes and UMIs. TCRdb analysed the 5' RACE reads with MiXCR anew, one entry per CDR3 protein. The sample contains around 430,000 distinct CDR3 sequences, approximately 15% of which appear only once. Whole-study findings and limits: Contracting clones from day 15 to 85 had balanced CD4/CD8; later expanders favoured CD4+.

The CDR3 sequence is 16 residues long. V lost 4 bases to trimming and J lost 0 bases, with 14 bases between them. CDR1 SGHRS and CDR2 YFSETQ come from the germline V gene. The sequenced material came from PBMCs or a T cell subset sorted from them (not recorded which). This clonotype originated in a man aged 18 to 35 who had mild COVID-19 (a few samples of this study predate the infection). Cell type and time point are not known. J is TRBJ2-1 and V is TRBV5-1; D is unresolved. The CDR3 spells CASSPRWADSYNEQFF. DNA for the CDR3: TGCGCCAGCAGCCCCCGGTGGGCAGACTCCTACAATGAGCAGTTCTTC. The variable domain in full, with the rest retrieved from reference TRBV5-1 and TRBJ2-1, is KAGVTQTPRYLIKTRGQQVTLSCSPISGHRSVSWYQQTPGQGLQFLFEYFSETQRNKGNFPGRFSGRQFSNSRSEMNVSTLELGDSALYLCASSPRWADSYNEQFFGPGTRLTVL.